Included here is one TCR beta chain sequence, with context. The antigen remains undetermined. Fewer than 1.2 x 10^5 naive or memory CD4+ cells were cultured with CEF peptides for roughly 10 days. From germline, CDR1 is MNHEY and CDR2 SVGEGT. V dropped 2 bases and J dropped 6; count of bases not matched to a gene: 6. The CDR3 length is 15 residues. TCRdb's copy holds only in-frame clones and misses some; the assay was immunoSEQ multiplex PCR. Seen here are some 43,000 clones, roughly 82% observed once, and the top ten hold approximately 1.5%. This sample is drawn from a study of CD4 T cells in relation to SARS-CoV-2 and coronaviruses.

The clonotype comes from an adult with COVID-19. This chain connects TRBV6-2 or TRBV6-3 to TRBJ2-3; 9 bases fit TRBD1. The sequencing sample was made of naive CD4+ T cells from PBMCs, cultured in vitro. Documented subset: naive CD4+ T cells isolated by negative enrichment. CDR3 loop: CASSYQGQGPDTQYF. CDR3 bases: TGTGCCAGCAGTTACCAGGGACAGGGCCCCGATACGCAGTATTTT.